The 3 T cell receptor beta chains below all came from one sample that was sequenced in a study of response to subunit inactivated influenza vaccine. TCRdb fed the RT-PCR reads into MiXCR, producing one record per CDR3 protein. The sample lists under 200,000 distinct CDR3 sequences, roughly 10% occurring once. This material consisted of CD8+ T cells sorted from PBMCs, taken roughly 24 months after vaccination. These receptors all stem from a man in his fifties or sixties who received an inactivated influenza vaccine.

This clonotype has more than one count but fewer than ten. CDR3 sequence: CSARVPGAQETQYF. CDR3 nucleotides: TGCAGTGCTAGGGTCCCGGGGGCTCAAGAGACCCAGTACTTC. The chain combines TRBV20-1 with TRBJ2-5; D possibly uses TRBD1 or TRBD2 (6 bases each). CDR1 is DFQATT, CDR2 SNEGSKA, per germline (reference sequence). The CDR3 spans 14 residues. V was pared by 3 bases and J by 2 bases, with 13 bases between.

This clonotype has just a few counts. The chain uses TRBV6-1 and TRBJ2-3; 9 positions agree with TRBD2. Germline V lookup: CDR1 MNHNS, CDR2 SASEGT. With V trimmed by 6 bases and J by 1 base, 14 bases remained unmatched. This CDR3 is built from 18 residues. The CDR3 DNA follows: TGTGCCAGCAGCCCACTAGCGGGTGGCCCTTGGGGCACAGATACGCAGTATTTT. Residues: CASSPLAGGPWGTDTQYF.

The table lists this clonotype with a few counts. The chain recombines TRBV4-1 with TRBJ2-1, with D perhaps TRBD2 (6 bases). This CDR3 has 16 residues. V gave up 3 bases and J gave up 1 base, with 13 bases separating them. The germline V gene has CDR1 MGHRA and CDR2 YSYEKL. CDR3 bases: TGCGCCAGCAGCCAGGTCGGGGGTTTTTCCTACAATGAGCAGTTCTTC. It codes for CASSQVGGFSYNEQFF.